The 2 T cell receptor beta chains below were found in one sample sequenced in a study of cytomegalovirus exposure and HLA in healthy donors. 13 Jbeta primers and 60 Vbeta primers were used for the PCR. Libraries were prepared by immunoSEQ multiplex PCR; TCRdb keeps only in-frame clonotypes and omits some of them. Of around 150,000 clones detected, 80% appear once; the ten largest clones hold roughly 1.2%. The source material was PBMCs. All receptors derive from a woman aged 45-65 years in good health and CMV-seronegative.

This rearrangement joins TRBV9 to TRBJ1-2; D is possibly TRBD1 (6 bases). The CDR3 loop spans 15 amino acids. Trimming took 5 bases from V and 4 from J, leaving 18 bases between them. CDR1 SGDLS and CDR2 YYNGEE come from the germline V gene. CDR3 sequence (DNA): TGTGCCAGCAGTGGGGGGGCAGGGAAACGCTATGGCTACACCTTC. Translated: CASSGGAGKRYGYTF. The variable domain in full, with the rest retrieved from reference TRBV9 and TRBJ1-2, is DSGVTQTPKHLITATGQRVTLRCSPRSGDLSVYWYQQSLDQGLQFLIQYYNGEERAKGNILERFSAQQFPDLHSELNLSSLELGDSALYFCASSGGAGKRYGYTFGSGTRLTVV.

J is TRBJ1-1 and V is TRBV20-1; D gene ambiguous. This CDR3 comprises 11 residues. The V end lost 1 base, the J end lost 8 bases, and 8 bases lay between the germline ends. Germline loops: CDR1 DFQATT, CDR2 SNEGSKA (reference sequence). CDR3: CSARAHGEAFF. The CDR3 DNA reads TGCAGTGCTAGAGCCCACGGGGAAGCTTTCTTT.